The 3 T cell receptor beta chains reported below all come from one sample, sequenced in a study of blood T cell repertoires in COVID-19. Assay used: immunoSEQ multiplex PCR; TCRdb lists only in-frame clones, some missing. In the table there are more than 300,000 clones, under 90% of which are singletons. Specimen: PBMCs or T cells enriched from blood (not recorded which). The receptors stem from a woman aged 25 to 45 who had recovered from COVID-19.

The chain has TRBV13 and TRBJ2-1; D perhaps matches TRBD2 (5 bases). The CDR3 length is 17 residues. Trimming removed 5 bases from V and 4 bases from J, with 21 bases in between. Germline-derived CDR1 and CDR2 are PRHDT and FYEKMQ (reference sequence). The chain's CDR3 is CASSPRRGFPIYNEQFF. CDR3 nucleotides: TGTGCCAGCAGCCCTCGCCGGGGATTCCCAATATACAATGAGCAGTTCTTC.

The chain uses TRBV4-3 and TRBJ2-3, with TRBD2 matching 9 bases. The CDR3 has 17 residues. V shed 0 bases, J shed 2 bases, and the junction held 6 bases outside the gene matches. Germline lookup yields CDR1 LGHNA and CDR2 YSLEER. CDR3 in amino acids: CASSQDSGGRATDTQYF. CDR3 DNA sequence: TGCGCCAGCAGCCAAGATTCCGGCGGGAGGGCCACAGATACGCAGTATTTT.

This clone has more than one count but fewer than ten. The chain joins TRBV30 to TRBJ1-3, with D unresolved. This CDR3 is 14 amino acids long. V shed 8 bases and J shed 2 bases, with 16 bases lying between them. Germline values: CDR1 GTSNPN, CDR2 SVGIG (reference sequence). CDR3 sequence (DNA): TGTGCCGGGCAGCGGGCTCCCACTGGAAACACCATATATTTT. This translates into CAGQRAPTGNTIYF. Complete variable domain (other parts from reference TRBV30 and TRBJ1-3): SQTIHQWPATLVQPVGSPLSLECTVEGTSNPNLYWYRQAAGRGLQLLFYSVGIGQISSEVPQNLSASRPQDRQFILSSKKLLLSDSGFYLCAGQRAPTGNTIYFGEGSWLTVV.